One T cell receptor beta chain is described in this entry. The primer mix had 60 Vbeta and 13 Jbeta primers. Some clones are missing from TCRdb's copy, which holds only in-frame ones; the method was immunoSEQ multiplex PCR. The table includes 150,000 or so clones, approximately 80% detected once. The ends lost 4 bases at V and 6 bases at J; junction bases unmatched: 1. This CDR3 is 13 amino acids long. Germline V CDR1 and CDR2: PRHDT, FYEKMQ (reference sequence). This specimen comes from a study of cytomegalovirus exposure and HLA in healthy donors. This receptor was taken from a man aged 30-40 years in good health and CMV-seropositive. Source material: PBMCs. The chain employs TRBV13 and TRBJ2-2, with 8 bases matching TRBD1. The CDR3 nucleotides read TGTGCCAGCAGCTCGACAGGGGCCGGGGAGCTGTTTTTT. Translation: CASSSTGAGELFF.